The present entry profiles one T cell receptor beta chain with its context. With random hexamers, reverse transcription was performed on roughly 0.5 to 1 ug of RNA. Each CDR3 protein is one row after TCRdb ran MiXCR on the immunoSEQ multiplex PCR reads. This sample has about 180,000 distinct CDR3 sequences, with roughly 92% found just once. This CDR3 is 13 amino acids long. Trimming left V 1 base short and J 4 bases short, with 8 bases between. Germline-derived CDR1 and CDR2 are SGHDT and YYEEEE. Negative magnetic isolation gave CD8+ and CD4+ cells; FACS enriched CD8+ TEMRA. The sample comes from a study of CD8 T cells in Susac syndrome.

The rearrangement uses TRBV5-6 and TRBJ1-1; D gene uncertain. The receptor was isolated from a human donor with Susac syndrome. The sequencing sample was made of CD4+ T cells from PBMCs. The chain's CDR3 is CASSLRIGTEAFF. The CDR3 DNA reads TGTGCCAGCAGCTTGAGGATCGGCACTGAAGCTTTCTTT.